The 31 T cell receptor beta chains presented below share a single source sample, sequenced in a study of blood T cell repertoires in COVID-19. Profiling relied on immunoSEQ multiplex PCR, and the TCRdb table lists in-frame clones only, not all of them. Of approximately 170,000 clones listed, over 80% were seen once; the top ten hold about 4.4%. The sample comprised PBMCs or T cells enriched from blood (not recorded which). All receptors come from a woman aged 45-65 years who had recovered from COVID-19.

This chain uses TRBV9 with TRBJ2-2; no definite D call. CDR3 size: 14 residues. The V gene's germline CDR1 is SGDLS and CDR2 YYNGEE. The germline V and J ends were trimmed by 2 bases and 0 bases, with 5 bases remaining between them. CDR3 protein: CASSVTTNTGELFF. CDR3 DNA sequence: TGTGCCAGCAGCGTTACAACGAACACCGGGGAGCTGTTTTTT.

The chain employs TRBV11-3 and TRBJ1-4; D might be TRBD1 (6 bases). Per the germline V gene, CDR1 is SGHNT and CDR2 is YENEEA. V gave up 0 bases and J gave up 8 bases, with 13 bases separating them. This CDR3 contains 15 residues. CDR3 sequence reads: CASSLDRGHPEKLFF. Written as DNA, the CDR3 is TGTGCCAGCAGCTTAGACCGGGGACATCCCGAAAAACTGTTTTTT.

This chain connects TRBV6-5 to TRBJ2-1, with D perhaps matching TRBD2 (7 bases). CDR1 MNHEY and CDR2 SVGAGI come from the germline V gene. Deletions cut 2 bases from V and 8 bases from J, with 19 bases between. CDR3 length: 16 amino acids. The CDR3 nucleotides read TGTGCCAGCAGTTACCGGGGGGCGGGAGTGGCTTATGAGCAGTTCTTC. It is translated as CASSYRGAGVAYEQFF.

The J gene is TRBJ1-1, the V gene TRBV21-1. TRBV21-1 is recorded as a pseudogene. There are 18 residues in the CDR3. CDR3 coding DNA: TGTGCCAGCAGCAGGGGACCATGCGGGGGGGGAATGAACACTGAAGCTTTCTTT. Translating gives CASSRGPCGGGMNTEAFF.

The chain combines TRBV19 with TRBJ2-2, with 7 bases identical to TRBD2. After removal of 3 bases from V and 4 bases from J, the junction contained 8 bases not matched to a gene. CDR3 size: 16 residues. Germline V CDR1 and CDR2: LNHDA, SQIVND (reference sequence). This CDR3 is CASSMGESGVTGELFF. The CDR3 region has the DNA TGTGCCAGTAGTATGGGTGAGAGCGGGGTCACCGGGGAGCTGTTTTTT.

This clone appeared a single time. The chain combines TRBV3-1 (or the pseudogene TRBV3-2) with TRBJ1-2; TRBD1 matches 9 bases. The germline CDR1 and CDR2 sequences are LGHDT and YNNKEL (reference sequence). The ends lost 0 bases at V and 5 bases at J; junction bases unmatched: 4. This CDR3 comprises 15 residues. The CDR3 protein is CASSQDPGQGYGYTF. In DNA, the CDR3 is TGTGCCAGCAGCCAAGATCCGGGACAGGGATATGGCTACACCTTC.

Only a few counts were recorded for this clone. The chain carries TRBV28 and TRBJ1-4; 9 bases match TRBD1. Germline CDR1 is MDHEN and CDR2 is SYDVKM. The CDR3 has 15 residues. V dropped 6 bases and J dropped 10; count of bases not matched to a gene: 12. The CDR3 DNA is TGTGCCAGCAGGGCTACCGGGACAGGGTTGGGAAAACTGTTTTTT. Residues: CASRATGTGLGKLFF.

For the CDR3, the DNA is TGTGCCAGCGGGTTGAGGGAGCTCACTGAAGCTTTCTTT. This translates into CASGLRELTEAFF. V is TRBV6-5 and J is TRBJ1-1; D remains unclear. Germline-derived CDR1 and CDR2 are MNHEY and SVGAGI. This CDR3 is 13 amino acids long. V lost 8 bases, J lost 4 bases, and 14 bases lay in between.

This clone was observed once. This chain links TRBV30 with TRBJ2-1; D is unresolved. CDR3 size: 11 residues. Trimming took 0 bases from V and 12 from J, leaving 9 bases between them. Germline V lookup: CDR1 GTSNPN, CDR2 SVGIG (reference sequence). The CDR3 loop is CAWSVGAGQFF. In nucleotides, the CDR3 is TGTGCCTGGAGTGTAGGCGCAGGGCAGTTCTTC.

This clone occurred a few times. V usage is TRBV30 and J usage is TRBJ1-3; a weak D match, TRBD1 (6 bases). Germline V CDR1 and CDR2: GTSNPN, SVGIG (reference sequence). The CDR3 consists of 12 residues. V was pared by 3 bases and J by 3 bases, with 6 bases between. This chain's CDR3 is CAWRDSGNTIYF. CDR3 DNA: TGTGCCTGGAGGGACAGTGGAAACACCATATATTTT.

CDR3 amino acids: CASSYFRATNEKLFF. In DNA form, the CDR3 reads TGTGCCAGCAGCTACTTCAGGGCAACTAATGAAAAACTGTTTTTT. V and J are TRBV14 and TRBJ1-4; D might be TRBD1 (5 bases). The V and J ends lost 5 bases and 0 bases respectively, with 10 bases between them. The germline V gene encodes CDR1 SGHDN and CDR2 FVKESK. This CDR3 region has 15 residues.

The chain has TRBV7-2 and TRBJ2-3; perhaps TRBD1 as D (6 bases). There are 14 residues in the CDR3. The V gene's germline CDR1 is SGHTA and CDR2 FQGNSA. Deletions cut 1 base from V and 3 bases from J, with 8 bases between. The CDR3, as DNA: TGTGCCAGCAGCTTAGACAGGGCGACAGATACGCAGTATTTT. Amino acids: CASSLDRATDTQYF.

This sequence joins TRBV5-6 and TRBJ2-6; 7 nucleotides agree with TRBD1. Trimming cost V 7 bases and J 12 bases; bases outside gene matches: 10. This CDR3 has 13 amino acids. Germline CDR1 is SGHDT and CDR2 is YYEEEE. CDR3 loop: CASSGTETAVLTF. Here the CDR3 DNA reads TGTGCCAGCTCCGGGACAGAGACAGCCGTCCTGACTTTC.

The chain combines TRBV21-1 with TRBJ1-2; the D call of TRBD1 is as the table states it, not checked on the DNA. TRBV21-1 has pseudogene status. This CDR3 has 18 residues. In DNA form, the CDR3 reads TGTGCCAGCAGCTTTTGTTCCTTTTGGGACAGACTTAACTATGGCTACACCTTC. Protein product: CASSFCSFWDRLNYGYTF.

The chain links TRBV24-1 to TRBJ2-3; no reliable D call. Trimming stripped 9 bases from V and 3 bases from J, with 18 bases between. CDR1 is KGHDR, CDR2 SFDVKD, per germline. This CDR3 region has 15 residues. The DNA for the CDR3 is TGTGCCACCGCCTCCTATAGAGAGGCTACAGATACGCAGTATTTT. Translated, it gives CATASYREATDTQYF.

This clone was seen only a few times. The chain employs TRBV7-9 and TRBJ2-6; D unclear. Trimming removed 5 bases from V and 4 bases from J, with 18 bases in between. This CDR3 is 17 amino acids long. The germline V gene encodes CDR1 SEHNR and CDR2 FQNEAQ (reference sequence). The CDR3 region is CASSPTGPLGGANVLTF. The CDR3 DNA reads TGTGCCAGCAGCCCCACTGGGCCTCTTGGCGGGGCCAACGTCCTGACTTTC.

The rearrangement joins TRBV7-9 to TRBJ1-4; D possibly corresponds to TRBD1 (5 bases). This CDR3 has 15 residues. Germline CDR1 and CDR2: SEHNR and FQNEAQ (reference sequence). Trimming took 2 bases from V and 5 from J, leaving 12 bases between them. The CDR3 loop reads CASSLWSRENEKLFF. In nucleotides, the CDR3 is TGTGCCAGCAGCTTATGGTCCAGGGAAAATGAAAAACTGTTTTTT.

This clone was detected a few times. The chain carries TRBV19 and TRBJ1-5; 11 bases match TRBD1. CDR1 and CDR2 from the germline V gene are LNHDA and SQIVND (reference sequence). Trimming took 4 bases from V and 3 from J; bases not matched to a gene: 5. This CDR3 comprises 16 residues. This CDR3 reads CASSTDRGLNNQPQHF. The CDR3 DNA reads TGTGCCAGTAGTACGGACAGGGGGCTTAACAATCAGCCCCAGCATTTT.

The genes are TRBV24-1 and TRBJ2-2; 7 bases map to TRBD1. The germline CDR1 and CDR2 sequences are KGHDR and SFDVKD. The CDR3 sequence is 19 residues long. The junction had 20 bases not matched to a gene; V was cut back by 5 bases and J by 6 bases. CDR3 in amino acids: CATSAYRNTGTEGPGELFF. In nucleotides, the CDR3 is TGTGCCACCAGTGCGTACAGAAATACCGGGACAGAGGGGCCCGGGGAGCTGTTTTTT.

This clone has only a few counts. Relative to the germline gene, one junction end is altered; a read error may explain this. The chain employs TRBV4-1 and TRBJ1-5; D unclear. Germline assignment: CDR1 MGHRA and CDR2 YSYEKL. CDR3 size: 15 residues. The CDR3 loop reads CASSQGHGSYQPQHF. For the CDR3, the DNA is TGCGCCAGCAGCCAAGGCCACGGTAGCTATCAGCCCCAGCATTTT.

The chain links TRBV21-1 to TRBJ2-2; the table calls TRBD1, which could not be checked here. TRBV21-1 is recorded as a pseudogene. The CDR3 is 14 residues long. For the CDR3, the DNA is TGTGCCAGCAGCAGGAGACAGTTCACCGGGGAGCTGTTTTTT. Translation: CASSRRQFTGELFF.

The chain links TRBV5-8 to TRBJ2-5, with 8 bases that match TRBD1. Germline V gene sequence: CDR1 SGHTS, CDR2 YDEGEE. The V and J ends lost 3 bases and 1 base, in that order; junction bases with no gene match: 8. CDR3 length: 16 amino acids. CDR3 loop: CASSSIGTGTQETQYF. DNA for the CDR3: TGTGCCAGCAGCTCCATCGGGACAGGCACCCAAGAGACCCAGTACTTC.

The rearrangement uses TRBV5-4 and TRBJ1-2; 8 bases line up with TRBD1. Germline V CDR1 and CDR2: SGHNT, YYREEE (reference sequence). This CDR3 is 16 amino acids long. Losses at the gene ends were 4 bases for V and 3 bases for J; bases not matched to a gene: 11. CDR3 sequence reads: CASSGGPTTGDYGYTF. The CDR3 nucleotides are TGTGCCAGCAGCGGGGGACCGACGACAGGGGACTATGGCTACACCTTC.

The V and J genes are TRBV28 and TRBJ1-5; the match to TRBD1 covers 7 bases. The CDR3 is made up of 15 amino acids. Looked up from germline, CDR1 is MDHEN and CDR2 is SYDVKM. J lost 5 bases, V lost 4 bases, and 8 bases had no gene match. Written as DNA, the CDR3 is TGTGCCAGCAGTTACACACAGGGGCGGTATCAGCCCCAGCATTTT. It codes for CASSYTQGRYQPQHF.

In regard to this clone: One end of the junction does not line up with germline, which may come from a read error. The chain links TRBV4-2 to TRBJ1-4; 11 nucleotides line up with TRBD1. Looked up from germline, CDR1 is LGHNA and CDR2 is YNFKEQ. CDR3 size: 14 residues. CDR3 loop: CASSQGQGGTGGNF. CDR3 coding DNA: TGTGCCAGCAGCCAAGGACAGGGCGGGACAGGGGGGAATTTT.

A single count supports this clone. The chain has TRBV28 and TRBJ1-6, with TRBD1 matching 10 bases. V lost 3 bases to trimming and J lost 5 bases; unmatched junction nucleotides: 7. The CDR3 has 17 amino acids. Germline-derived CDR1 and CDR2 are MDHEN and SYDVKM. CDR3 DNA sequence: TGTGCCAGCAGTTTTTGGGGACAGGGGCGAAATAATTCACCCCTCCACTTT. It encodes CASSFWGQGRNNSPLHF.

This chain joins TRBV11-3 and TRBJ1-2, with 9 nucleotides matching TRBD1. Germline V lookup: CDR1 SGHNT, CDR2 YENEEA. Trimming cost V 2 bases and J 5 bases; bases outside gene matches: 6. The CDR3 runs 15 residues. The CDR3 DNA is TGTGCCAGCAGCTTACACGAGACAGGGGGGTATGGCTACACCTTC. This sequence encodes CASSLHETGGYGYTF.

The V call is TRBV19, the J call TRBJ2-6; D ambiguous. Between the trimmed V and J ends, which lost 6 bases and 0 bases, there was a span of 15 bases. The CDR3 extends over 17 amino acids. Germline lookup yields CDR1 LNHDA and CDR2 SQIVND (reference sequence). The CDR3 DNA is TGTGCCAGTAGCGCACCAGCGAAGAGCTCTGGGGCCAACGTCCTGACTTTC. Residues: CASSAPAKSSGANVLTF.

The chain is built from TRBV28 and TRBJ1-4; 10 bases map to TRBD1. The CDR3 has 14 amino acids. Looked up from germline, CDR1 is MDHEN and CDR2 is SYDVKM. V dropped 6 bases and J dropped 5; count of bases not matched to a gene: 3. CDR3 sequence (DNA): TGTGCCAGCAGCGAGACAGGGGGCAATGAAAAACTGTTTTTT. Translating it yields CASSETGGNEKLFF.

The chain links TRBV21-1 to TRBJ1-1. TRBV21-1 is a pseudogene segment. The CDR3 length is 15 residues. CDR3 sequence: CAGRTGGGLCTEAFF. Here the CDR3 DNA reads TGTGCCGGCCGTACCGGAGGCGGGTTGTGCACTGAAGCTTTCTTT.

This chain links TRBV3-1 (or the pseudogene TRBV3-2) with TRBJ2-2; 9 positions agree with TRBD1. The junction had 6 bases not matched to a gene; V was cut back by 4 bases and J by 6 bases. Germline lookup yields CDR1 LGHDT and CDR2 YNNKEL (reference sequence). CDR3 length: 15 residues. CDR3 sequence reads: CASSRTGESAGELFF. CDR3 in DNA: TGTGCCAGCAGCCGGACAGGGGAGTCCGCCGGGGAGCTGTTTTTT.